The 30 T cell receptor beta chains given below trace back to one sample, sequenced in a study of cytomegalovirus exposure and HLA in healthy donors (dated by TCRdb to the late 2010s). The library relied on the immunoSEQ multiplex PCR assay. TCRdb obtained this table from immuneACCESS and retained in-frame rearrangements with V and J assigned. These tables miss some clones; where compared with another copy, unresolved V genes account for less than half of the shortfall, and the remainder is unexplained. The sample table shows fewer than 90,000 clones, and 84% are seen once. The leading ten clones occupy 12% of the sample. Sequencing was carried out using PBMCs. These receptors all come from a woman aged 18-29 years in good health and CMV-seropositive.

The genes are TRBV4-1 and TRBJ1-1; 8 positions match TRBD1. J lost 5 bases, V lost 1 base, and 12 bases had no gene match. Germline CDR1 MGHRA, CDR2 YSYEKL. This CDR3 spans 17 amino acids. The DNA for the CDR3 is TGCGCCAGCAGCCAAGGGCGACAGGGGTTAAGAAGGACTGAAGCTTTCTTT. It codes for CASSQGRQGLRRTEAFF.

This clone is a singleton in its sample. The chain couples TRBV15 to TRBJ2-1; D is possibly TRBD1 (5 bases). From germline, CDR1 is LNHNV and CDR2 YYDKDF (reference sequence). This CDR3 contains 16 residues. V was shortened by 3 bases and J by 12 bases, with 24 bases between the two germline ends. The CDR3 nucleotides are TGTGCCACCAGCAGCCGCCCGGCAGGGCGGTTAGTCGGGCAGTTCTTC. This translates into CATSSRPAGRLVGQFF.

This chain links TRBV19 with TRBJ2-7; D ambiguous. Germline CDR1 reads LNHDA; CDR2 reads SQIVND (reference sequence). Trimming left V 6 bases short and J 5 bases short, with 11 bases between. This CDR3 contains 12 residues. CDR3: CASSLLGNEQYF. The CDR3 DNA sequence: TGTGCCAGTAGCCTCCTCGGTAACGAGCAGTACTTC.

V gene TRBV18 combines with J gene TRBJ1-6, with TRBD1 matching over 9 bases. This CDR3 comprises 16 residues. V dropped 0 bases and J dropped 7; count of bases not matched to a gene: 4. CDR1 is KGHSH, CDR2 LQKENI, per germline. The CDR3 DNA follows: TGTGCCAGCTCACCACCCGGGACAGGGAGGAATTCACCCCTCCACTTT. It yields the protein CASSPPGTGRNSPLHF.

The chain joins TRBV9 to TRBJ2-7; possible D gene TRBD1, 6 bases. From germline, CDR1 is SGDLS and CDR2 YYNGEE. The CDR3 sequence is 13 residues long. Trimming pared 0 bases from V and 4 bases from J, leaving 8 bases between. The CDR3 is CASSVGGTYEQYF. Here the CDR3 DNA reads TGTGCCAGCAGCGTAGGAGGGACATACGAGCAGTACTTC. The variable domain in full, with the rest retrieved from reference TRBV9 and TRBJ2-7, is DSGVTQTPKHLITATGQRVTLRCSPRSGDLSVYWYQQSLDQGLQFLIQYYNGEERAKGNILERFSAQQFPDLHSELNLSSLELGDSALYFCASSVGGTYEQYFGPGTRLTVT.

CDR3 in DNA: TGTGCCAGCATCAGAGGGGGCGAAACTGAAGCTTTCTTT. It yields the protein CASIRGGETEAFF. The chain carries TRBV25-1 and TRBJ1-1; 7 bases match TRBD1. With V trimmed by 7 bases and J by 5 bases, 7 bases remained unmatched. The CDR3 runs 13 residues. CDR1 and CDR2 from the germline V gene are MGHDK and SYGVNS.

Here the CDR3 DNA reads TGTGCCAGCAGCTGGGTCGCGGGGGCCGGGAATGAGCAGTTCTTC. Protein product: CASSWVAGAGNEQFF. The genes are TRBV7-8 and TRBJ2-1; D might be TRBD2 (7 bases). Germline lookup yields CDR1 SGHVS and CDR2 FQNEAQ. The germline V and J ends were trimmed by 4 bases and 7 bases, with 17 bases remaining between them. This CDR3 comprises 15 residues.

The chain combines TRBV9 with TRBJ1-1; D gene unclear. Germline-derived CDR1 and CDR2 are SGDLS and YYNGEE. The CDR3 consists of 14 residues. Between the trimmed V and J ends, which lost 0 bases and 7 bases, there was a span of 13 bases. CDR3 DNA: TGTGCCAGCAGCGTAGTGGGAGGGAGCGATGAAGCTTTCTTT. Translation: CASSVVGGSDEAFF.

The count of this clone is one. V is TRBV6-5 and J is TRBJ1-1, with D perhaps TRBD1 (5 bases). Germline CDR1 reads MNHEY; CDR2 reads SVGAGI. V was clipped by 5 bases and J by 7 bases, with 20 bases between them. This CDR3 comprises 15 residues. CDR3 coding DNA: TGTGCCAGCAGTCCGTTTGACTTATCGGGGGGTGAAGCTTTCTTT. Encoded protein: CASSPFDLSGGEAFF.

In DNA form, the CDR3 reads TGTGCCAGCAGCGTAACCAGCGGGGCTACCTACGAGCAGTACTTC. It encodes CASSVTSGATYEQYF. The chain has TRBV9 and TRBJ2-7; 7 bases match TRBD2. CDR3 size: 15 residues. The V segment lost 1 base and the J segment 2 bases; nucleotides outside the gene matches: 6. Germline assignment: CDR1 SGDLS and CDR2 YYNGEE.

This clone was observed a few times. The rearrangement uses TRBV7-9 and TRBJ1-6, with 7 bases aligning to TRBD1. In germline, CDR1 is SEHNR, CDR2 FQNEAQ (reference sequence). V lost 8 bases and J lost 2; bases outside the gene matches: 6. CDR3 length: 15 residues. DNA for the CDR3: TGTGCCAGCGCAATAGGGGGCACCTATAATTCACCCCTCCACTTT. This gives the protein CASAIGGTYNSPLHF.

The chain couples TRBV7-9 to TRBJ2-1; 13 bases fit TRBD2. In germline, CDR1 is SEHNR, CDR2 FQNEAQ (reference sequence). The CDR3 is 16 amino acids. Unmatched junction bases numbered 2, after V lost 2 bases and J lost 4 bases. CDR3 in amino acids: CASSLILAGGYNEQFF. In nucleotides, the CDR3 is TGTGCCAGCAGCTTAATACTAGCGGGGGGGTACAATGAGCAGTTCTTC.

The chain is built from TRBV2 and TRBJ2-7; D uncertain. Germline assignment: CDR1 SNHLY and CDR2 FYNNEI. Trimming pared 3 bases from V and 3 bases from J, leaving 15 bases between. The CDR3 is 15 amino acids. The CDR3 loop reads CASSDGDSMGYEQYF. The CDR3 nucleotides are TGTGCCAGCAGTGACGGCGACTCGATGGGCTACGAGCAGTACTTC.

In its sample, this clone was seen a few times. The chain joins TRBV6-5 to TRBJ1-6, with 7 positions matching TRBD1. Germline CDR1 and CDR2: MNHEY and SVGAGI. The CDR3 runs to 14 residues. Unmatched junction bases numbered 4, after V lost 5 bases and J lost 6 bases. Here the CDR3 DNA reads TGTGCCAGCAGTATCCGGGACAGTAATTCACCCCTCCACTTT. Amino acids: CASSIRDSNSPLHF.

The chain is built from TRBV15 and TRBJ1-4; 7 bases match TRBD1. Germline loops: CDR1 LNHNV, CDR2 YYDKDF (reference sequence). The V gene end was trimmed by 5 bases and the J gene end by 8 bases; junction bases not matched to a gene: 11. This CDR3 is 15 amino acids long. The CDR3 DNA is TGTGCCACCAGCCGGGCGACAGGGCCTGGAGAAAAACTGTTTTTT. This gives the protein CATSRATGPGEKLFF.

The rearrangement joins TRBV6-5 to TRBJ2-7, with D possibly matching TRBD1 (5 bases). CDR3 length: 13 amino acids. Trimming pared 4 bases from V and 1 base from J, leaving 8 bases between. Germline V gene lookup returns CDR1 MNHEY and CDR2 SVGAGI. The CDR3 here is CASSSQGSYEQYF. The CDR3 DNA reads TGTGCCAGCAGTTCTCAGGGATCCTACGAGCAGTACTTC.

This clone was seen once. The J gene is TRBJ1-2, the V gene TRBV6-5; no definite D call. Germline V gene sequence: CDR1 MNHEY, CDR2 SVGAGI. The length of the CDR3 is 14 residues. V lost 5 bases to trimming and J lost 7 bases, with 17 bases between them. CDR3 coding DNA: TGTGCCAGCAGTCCCCAGGTCGGGGTTGCTGGCTACACCTTC. It translates to CASSPQVGVAGYTF.

The genes are TRBV6-5 and TRBJ1-4; 7 bases agree with TRBD1. Losses at the gene ends were 6 bases for V and 6 bases for J; bases not matched to a gene: 7. Germline V gene lookup returns CDR1 MNHEY and CDR2 SVGAGI. The CDR3 loop spans 14 amino acids. The CDR3 is CASRLNTGDEKLFF. The DNA for the CDR3 is TGTGCCAGCAGGTTGAATACAGGGGATGAAAAACTGTTTTTT.

The chain carries TRBV4-1 and TRBJ2-1; D is unresolved. Per germline, CDR1 MGHRA and CDR2 YSYEKL. The CDR3 extends over 13 amino acids. V gave up 1 base and J gave up 10 bases, with 11 bases separating them. The CDR3: CASSQGYSWEQFF. The CDR3 DNA follows: TGCGCCAGCAGCCAAGGGTACTCGTGGGAGCAGTTCTTC.

This clone appeared once. V usage is TRBV30 and J usage is TRBJ2-3; 10 bases are a match to TRBD2. CDR3 length: 15 amino acids. Trimming at V came to 2 bases and at J to 5 bases, leaving 7 bases not matched to a gene. Looked up from germline, CDR1 is GTSNPN and CDR2 is SVGIG (reference sequence). The CDR3 nucleotides are TGTGCCTGGAGTAGAGCGGGGGGGCCTCAAGATACGCAGTATTTT. Protein sequence: CAWSRAGGPQDTQYF. The full variable domain, rest sourced from reference TRBV30 and TRBJ2-3, is SQTIHQWPATLVQPVGSPLSLECTVEGTSNPNLYWYRQAAGRGLQLLFYSVGIGQISSEVPQNLSASRPQDRQFILSSKKLLLSDSGFYLCAWSRAGGPQDTQYFGPGTRLTVL.

The chain carries TRBV6-1 and TRBJ1-2; D not certain. V was clipped by 0 bases and J by 0 bases, with 20 bases between them. Per the germline V gene, CDR1 is MNHNS and CDR2 is SASEGT. The CDR3 loop spans 19 amino acids. CDR3 in amino acids: CASSEALRERVGANYGYTF. Written as DNA, the CDR3 is TGTGCCAGCAGTGAAGCGCTTCGGGAGAGGGTCGGAGCTAACTATGGCTACACCTTC.

The CDR3 reads CASSGEVNYGYTF. The CDR3, as DNA: TGTGCCAGCAGTGGAGAGGTGAACTATGGCTACACCTTC. The chain employs TRBV28 and TRBJ1-2; D remains ambiguous. Germline V gives CDR1 MDHEN, CDR2 SYDVKM. V lost 5 bases and J 2 bases, leaving 9 bases between the germline ends. This CDR3 has 13 residues.

V is TRBV10-3 and J is TRBJ2-5; 9 nucleotides line up with TRBD2. Per germline, CDR1 ENHRY and CDR2 SYGVKD. J was trimmed by 6 bases and V by 10 bases; bases with no gene match: 3. The CDR3 loop spans 11 amino acids. The CDR3 protein is CATSGEQTQYF. The CDR3 coding sequence is TGTGCCACTAGCGGGGAACAGACCCAGTACTTC.

The V and J genes are TRBV7-3 and TRBJ2-3, with 7 bases matching TRBD2. CDR3 length: 13 residues. Germline CDR1 and CDR2: SGHTA and FQGTGA. The V gene end was trimmed by 4 bases and the J gene end by 4 bases; junction bases not matched to a gene: 2. In DNA form, the CDR3 reads TGTGCCAGCAGCTGGAGCGGGGCAGATACGCAGTATTTT. Protein sequence: CASSWSGADTQYF.

The chain recombines TRBV4-1 with TRBJ2-1, with 12 bases matching TRBD2. CDR1 is MGHRA and CDR2 is YSYEKL in the germline V gene. V gave up 4 bases and J gave up 7 bases; unmatched junction bases: 8. This CDR3 region has 16 residues. The chain's CDR3 is CASSPRGLAGGNEQFF. The DNA of the CDR3 is TGCGCCAGCAGCCCCCGGGGCCTAGCGGGGGGGAATGAGCAGTTCTTC.

J is TRBJ1-5 and V is TRBV6-5, with 7 bases identical to TRBD1. The CDR3 runs to 15 residues. Losses at the gene ends were 4 bases for V and 3 bases for J; bases not matched to a gene: 6. CDR1 MNHEY and CDR2 SVGAGI come from the germline V gene. As DNA, the CDR3 is TGTGCCAGCAGTTCCAGACAGGGAATCAATCAGCCCCAGCATTTT. Protein: CASSSRQGINQPQHF.

The CDR3 bases are TGTGCCAGCAGCTTACAGCGGGACACAGATACGCAGTATTTT. Its translation: CASSLQRDTDTQYF. The gene calls are TRBV7-2 and TRBJ2-3, with TRBD2 matching over 7 bases. Germline CDR1 SGHTA, CDR2 FQGNSA. V lost 2 bases, J lost 2 bases, and 1 base stayed unmatched. This CDR3 has 14 amino acids.

The V and J genes are TRBV6-1 and TRBJ2-5, with 13 positions matching TRBD2. V trimming: 3 bases; J trimming: 0 bases; junction bases outside the gene matches: 7. CDR1 is MNHNS and CDR2 is SASEGT in the germline V gene. The CDR3 consists of 18 residues. CDR3 DNA sequence: TGTGCCAGCAGTGAGGGGGGACTAGCGGGGATCTACCAAGAGACCCAGTACTTC. This codes for CASSEGGLAGIYQETQYF.

J is TRBJ1-6 and V is TRBV27; 7 positions match TRBD1. V lost 4 bases to trimming and J lost 0 bases; unmatched junction nucleotides: 12. The germline V gene has CDR1 MNHEY and CDR2 SMNVEV (reference sequence). CDR3 length equals 19 residues. CDR3 region: CASSSLYGDRNSYNSPLHF. CDR3 DNA sequence: TGTGCCAGCAGTTCCCTGTACGGGGACAGAAACTCCTATAATTCACCCCTCCACTTT.

The rearrangement links TRBV5-6 to TRBJ2-5, with 8 bases matching TRBD2. The CDR3 is 16 amino acids. CDR1 is SGHDT, CDR2 YYEEEE, per germline. The trim removed 5 bases at V and 5 bases at J, leaving 14 bases unmatched. The CDR3 nucleotides are TGTGCCAGCAGTCCCCCCCCGGGGGGGGCCGGGGAGACCCAGTACTTC. Amino acid sequence: CASSPPPGGAGETQYF.